These 17 T cell receptor beta chains were all obtained from the same sample, sequenced in a study of T-cell reconstitution after alpha-beta-depleted transplantation in children. A TCRbeta library incorporating unique molecular identifiers was prepared. TCRdb re-derived calls from the PCR reads in MiXCR, one entry per CDR3 protein. In the table there are approximately 800,000 distinct CDR3 sequences, roughly 15% of which are singletons. This material consisted of PBMCs, mostly from graft donor cells, taken 360 days after TCRalphabeta/CD19-depleted stem cell transplant. The receptors originated from a male patient younger than 18 who had a stem cell transplant for acute lymphoblastic leukemia, so the T cells may come from the graft donor.

This clonotype has a handful of counts. The chain couples TRBV12-3 or TRBV12-4 to TRBJ2-5; TRBD1 might be the D (6 bases). The CDR3 sequence is 16 residues long. Deletions cut 6 bases from V and 2 bases from J, with 19 bases between. Here the CDR3 DNA reads TGTGCCAGCAGCAACCTCAAGGGGGATAGTCAAGAGACCCAGTACTTC. It yields the protein CASSNLKGDSQETQYF.

This chain connects TRBV6-4 to TRBJ1-3; D not certain. CDR3 length equals 12 residues. The V end lost 8 bases, the J end lost 4 bases, and 9 bases lay between the germline ends. Germline CDR1 MRHNA, CDR2 SNTAGT. The CDR3 region has the DNA TGTGCCAGCGCCGCGAGCGGAAACACCATATATTTT. Protein product: CASAASGNTIYF.

This clonotype was detected a few times. The chain carries TRBV10-3 and TRBJ2-6, with TRBD1 identical over 10 bases. The CDR3 has 17 residues. V gave up 6 bases and J gave up 4 bases; unmatched junction bases: 9. Germline CDR1 and CDR2: ENHRY and SYGVKD. The CDR3 sequence is CAIRRTGGISGANVLTF. In DNA, the CDR3 is TGTGCCATCAGACGGACAGGGGGTATCTCCGGGGCCAACGTCCTGACTTTC.

The rearrangement links TRBV29-1 to TRBJ1-2; 7 bases are shared with TRBD1. Germline CDR1 reads SQVTM; CDR2 reads ANQGSEA. This CDR3 has 11 residues. V shed 6 bases, J shed 2 bases, and the junction held 0 bases outside the gene matches. The CDR3 DNA reads TGCAGCGTACAGGGGAACTATGGCTACACCTTC. Amino acids: CSVQGNYGYTF.

The chain combines TRBV20-1 with TRBJ2-3, with D hard to call. Germline lookup yields CDR1 DFQATT and CDR2 SNEGSKA (reference sequence). The CDR3 length is 14 residues. Trimming removed 4 bases at V and 6 bases at J, with 17 bases between. The CDR3 DNA reads as TGCAGTGCTACCGCCGGCCCCCCGTACGATACGCAGTATTTT. This gives the protein CSATAGPPYDTQYF.

This clonotype was detected a few times. V and J are TRBV27 and TRBJ1-6, with D uncertain. V was pared by 4 bases and J by 0 bases, with 1 base between. Germline loops: CDR1 MNHEY, CDR2 SMNVEV (reference sequence). The CDR3 runs to 13 residues. CDR3 sequence: CASSYSYNSPLHF. In nucleotides, the CDR3 is TGTGCCAGCAGTTACTCCTATAATTCACCCCTCCACTTT.

The chain is built from TRBV12-3 or TRBV12-4 and TRBJ2-7; possible D gene TRBD2, 6 bases. This CDR3 spans 15 amino acids. V lost 4 bases and J 3 bases, leaving 16 bases between the germline ends. CDR3 in amino acids: CASSSAVTRLYEQYF. CDR3 nucleotides: TGTGCCAGCAGTTCAGCTGTGACTAGACTCTACGAGCAGTACTTC.

This sequence joins TRBV15 and TRBJ1-4; D call uncertain. The CDR3 runs 16 residues. V lost 1 base to trimming and J lost 6 bases, with 15 bases between them. Germline V gene lookup returns CDR1 LNHNV and CDR2 YYDKDF (reference sequence). CDR3 amino acids: CATSRARGRGDEKLFF. The CDR3 DNA reads as TGTGCCACCAGCAGAGCGAGAGGCAGAGGAGATGAAAAACTGTTTTTT.

A few counts support this clonotype. This rearrangement joins TRBV7-9 to TRBJ1-3; 7 bases map to TRBD1. The J segment lost 0 bases and the V segment lost 5 bases, leaving 7 bases of the junction unmatched. The CDR3 length is 16 residues. The germline V gene has CDR1 SEHNR and CDR2 FQNEAQ (reference sequence). For the CDR3, the DNA is TGTGCCAGCAGCCGTAGCTACAGGGGCTCTGGAAACACCATATATTTT. It translates to CASSRSYRGSGNTIYF.

The chain is built from TRBV2 and TRBJ2-5; TRBD2 agrees at 8 bases. V lost 6 bases and J lost 1; bases outside the gene matches: 10. Germline CDR1 is SNHLY and CDR2 is FYNNEI. CDR3 length: 16 residues. The CDR3 protein is CASSFLTSDPQETQYF. The DNA of the CDR3 is TGTGCCAGCAGCTTTTTGACTAGCGACCCCCAAGAGACCCAGTACTTC.

The J gene is TRBJ2-1, the V gene TRBV10-2, with 9 bases matching TRBD2. The CDR3 runs to 16 residues. From germline, CDR1 is WSHSY and CDR2 SAAADI. After removal of 4 bases from V and 6 bases from J, the junction contained 10 bases not matched to a gene. The CDR3 nucleotides are TGCGCCAGCAGTGTACCCATGACTAGCGGCCTCAATGAGCAGTTCTTC. Translated: CASSVPMTSGLNEQFF.

The chain combines TRBV13 with TRBJ2-7; 7 bases are shared with TRBD1. Germline V gives CDR1 PRHDT, CDR2 FYEKMQ (reference sequence). Germline trimming cut 6 bases from V and 1 base from J; bases unmatched to any gene: 6. CDR3 size: 14 residues. In DNA form, the CDR3 reads TGTGCCAGCAGTGACAGGGTGGATTCCTACGAGCAGTACTTC. Translation: CASSDRVDSYEQYF. Combining the CDR3 with reference TRBV13 and TRBJ2-7 gives the whole variable domain AAGVIQSPRHLIKEKRETATLKCYPIPRHDTVYWYQQGPGQDPQFLISFYEKMQSDKGSIPDRFSAQQFSDYHSELNMSSLELGDSALYFCASSDRVDSYEQYFGPGTRLTVT.

This clonotype occurred a few times. The chain couples TRBV9 to TRBJ2-7, with a tentative D call TRBD1 (6 bases). Germline V lookup: CDR1 SGDLS, CDR2 YYNGEE. V shed 2 bases and J shed 2 bases, with 14 bases lying between them. The CDR3 is made up of 15 amino acids. This CDR3 reads CASSVYRDTAYEQYF. CDR3 DNA: TGTGCCAGCAGCGTCTACCGGGACACCGCCTACGAGCAGTACTTC.

This clonotype turned up a few times. The chain is built from TRBV20-1 and TRBJ2-3; 12 bases are shared with TRBD2. CDR1 and CDR2 (germline): DFQATT, SNEGSKA (reference sequence). This CDR3 spans 12 amino acids. The CDR3 DNA reads as TGCAGCGGACTAGCGGGGCTGAGTACGCAGTATTTT. Protein: CSGLAGLSTQYF.

Remarks on this clonotype: A far larger clone differs by one base, so this is likely a read error. V and J are TRBV28 and TRBJ2-3; no clear D. CDR1 and CDR2 (germline): MDHEN, SYDVKM. The CDR3 has 11 residues. V was shortened by 6 bases and J by 4 bases, with 5 bases between the two germline ends. The DNA for the CDR3 is TGTGCCAGCAGGTTAGCAGATACGCAGTATTTT. Protein sequence: CASRLADTQYF.

The V and J genes are TRBV2 and TRBJ2-7; TRBD2 agrees at 11 bases. V lost 5 bases and J lost 5; bases outside the gene matches: 8. The CDR3 has 15 amino acids. Germline V gene lookup returns CDR1 SNHLY and CDR2 FYNNEI. The CDR3 sequence: CASSILAGGAHEQYF. In nucleotides, the CDR3 is TGTGCCAGCAGTATCCTAGCGGGGGGAGCCCACGAGCAGTACTTC.

This clonotype was found many times. The V call is TRBV12-3 or TRBV12-4, the J call TRBJ2-5, with TRBD2 matching over 9 bases. Losses at the gene ends were 2 bases for V and 4 bases for J; bases not matched to a gene: 8. The CDR3 runs 16 residues. The chain's CDR3 is CASSLTLGGRGETQYF. The CDR3 DNA reads TGTGCCAGCAGTTTAACGTTGGGCGGGAGGGGAGAGACCCAGTACTTC.